This T cell receptor beta chain was retrieved from a study of siplizumab effects on memory and regulatory T cells. Using immunoSEQ multiplex PCR, the repertoire was profiled, and TCRdb retains in-frame clones only, with some absent. Of 75,000 to 100,000 clones in the sample, about 93% were seen once. This clone was seen just once. Sequenced material: non-Treg CD4+ T cells sorted from blood. The clonotype was recovered from a human donor in good health.

The CDR3 here is CASSQDFRRLNTEAFF. The CDR3 DNA is TGCGCCAGCAGCCAAGATTTTCGACGGTTGAACACTGAAGCTTTCTTT. V gene TRBV4-1 combines with J gene TRBJ1-1, with D hard to call. Germline values: CDR1 MGHRA, CDR2 YSYEKL. The CDR3 length is 16 residues. The germline V and J ends were trimmed by 0 bases and 0 bases, with 11 bases remaining between them.